Below, 22 T cell receptor beta chains from the same sample are listed, as sequenced in a study of blood T cell repertoires in COVID-19. The assay was immunoSEQ multiplex PCR, and TCRdb's table has in-frame clones only and misses some. This table holds some 300,000 clones, less than 90% found once. Material: peripheral blood. The receptor source for this set is a woman in her 70s with COVID-19, enrolled during active disease.

The table lists this clone with a count of one. The rearrangement joins TRBV2 to TRBJ2-3, with 14 bases aligning to TRBD2. The CDR3 sequence is 15 residues long. Germline V gene data show CDR1 as SNHLY and CDR2 as FYNNEI. The V gene end was trimmed by 5 bases and the J gene end by 6 bases; junction bases not matched to a gene: 4. As DNA, the CDR3 is TGTGCCAGCAGTCCTGGGACTAGCGGGGGTGATACGCAGTATTTT. Encoded protein: CASSPGTSGGDTQYF.

The V gene is TRBV6-5, the J gene TRBJ1-5, with a possible D match to TRBD1 (6 bases). The V end was cut by 2 bases, the J end by 10 bases, with 12 bases between. Germline-derived CDR1 and CDR2 are MNHEY and SVGAGI. This CDR3 contains 13 residues. The CDR3 nucleotides are TGTGCCAGCAGTTACGTACAGGGTTATCCCCAGCATTTT. It codes for CASSYVQGYPQHF.

This clone was detected only a few times. The J gene is TRBJ1-6, the V gene TRBV11-3; TRBD1 matches 9 bases. CDR1 is SGHNT, CDR2 YENEEA, per germline. The CDR3 sequence is 15 residues long. The V gene end was trimmed by 1 base and the J gene end by 7 bases; junction bases not matched to a gene: 2. For the CDR3, the DNA is TGTGCCAGCAGCTTAGGGACAGGGGACAATTCACCCCTCCACTTT. It yields the protein CASSLGTGDNSPLHF.

The CDR3: CAWRGGPQGLYTF. The CDR3 DNA sequence: TGTGCCTGGAGAGGAGGGCCCCAGGGTCTCTACACCTTC. The V and J genes are TRBV30 and TRBJ1-2, with D possibly matching TRBD1 (5 bases). Germline V lookup: CDR1 GTSNPN, CDR2 SVGIG (reference sequence). V dropped 3 bases and J dropped 10 bases, with 18 bases sitting between them. The CDR3 totals 13 residues.

The chain links TRBV24-1 to TRBJ1-2, with D tentatively TRBD1 (5 bases). The CDR3 contains 18 residues. Trimming left V 2 bases short and J 0 bases short, with 18 bases between. Germline CDR1 and CDR2: KGHDR and SFDVKD. CDR3 in amino acids: CATSDSPTVWAPNYGYTF. The CDR3 nucleotides read TGTGCCACCAGTGATTCCCCGACAGTTTGGGCACCTAACTATGGCTACACCTTC.

The rearrangement links TRBV30 to TRBJ1-5, with D maybe TRBD1 (5 bases). V dropped 0 bases and J dropped 3 bases, with 12 bases sitting between them. Germline CDR1 and CDR2: GTSNPN and SVGIG (reference sequence). The CDR3 loop spans 15 amino acids. Here the CDR3 reads CAWSVPRQLNQPQHF. The DNA for the CDR3 is TGTGCCTGGAGTGTACCGAGACAGCTCAATCAGCCCCAGCATTTT.

The J gene is TRBJ2-5, the V gene TRBV24-1; 7 nucleotides agree with TRBD1. The J segment lost 1 base and the V segment lost 5 bases, leaving 6 bases of the junction unmatched. The CDR3 has 15 residues. Germline CDR1 is KGHDR and CDR2 is SFDVKD. DNA of the CDR3: TGTGCCACCAGTGTAATGACAGGGAGCCAAGAGACCCAGTACTTC. Amino acid sequence: CATSVMTGSQETQYF.

The V and J genes are TRBV18 and TRBJ2-5; tentatively, D is TRBD1 (6 bases). The CDR3 is made up of 13 amino acids. V was clipped by 5 bases and J by 0 bases, with 7 bases between them. Germline CDR1 reads KGHSH; CDR2 reads LQKENI. The CDR3, as DNA: TGTGCCAGCTCAAGGGACAACCAAGAGACCCAGTACTTC. Protein product: CASSRDNQETQYF.

The CDR3 region is CASTVQGATEAFF. The CDR3 coding sequence is TGTGCCAGCACCGTGCAGGGGGCCACTGAAGCTTTCTTT. The chain carries TRBV7-9 and TRBJ1-1; TRBD1 matches 8 bases. Per germline, CDR1 SEHNR and CDR2 FQNEAQ (reference sequence). This CDR3 has 13 residues. The V segment lost 7 bases and the J segment 4 bases; nucleotides outside the gene matches: 5.

This chain links TRBV2 with TRBJ2-3, with D tentatively TRBD1 (6 bases). V was trimmed by 2 bases and J by 2 bases, leaving 11 bases between them. This CDR3 comprises 15 residues. From germline, CDR1 is SNHLY and CDR2 FYNNEI. The CDR3 region has the DNA TGTGCCAGCAGTGAACGGAGGACAGACACAGATACGCAGTATTTT. Its protein is CASSERRTDTDTQYF.

The chain joins TRBV27 to TRBJ2-1, with 8 positions matching TRBD1. CDR1 is MNHEY, CDR2 SMNVEV, per germline (reference sequence). The CDR3 length is 15 residues. J lost 3 bases, V lost 5 bases, and 6 bases had no gene match. This CDR3 is CASSPRDRIYNEQFF. The CDR3 nucleotides read TGTGCCAGCAGTCCCCGGGACAGGATCTACAATGAGCAGTTCTTC.

This clone occurred once. The rearrangement uses TRBV27 and TRBJ1-2, with D uncertain. CDR1 MNHEY and CDR2 SMNVEV come from the germline V gene (reference sequence). V lost 0 bases and J lost 5, with 7 bases in between. CDR3 size: 13 residues. Here the CDR3 DNA reads TGTGCCAGCAGTTTATCGGCTTCTTATGGCTACACCTTC. Translating gives CASSLSASYGYTF.

The V call is TRBV5-4, the J call TRBJ2-6; TRBD1 aligns across 8 bases. V gave up 7 bases and J gave up 3 bases; unmatched junction bases: 6. This CDR3 contains 15 residues. Germline V gene data show CDR1 as SGHNT and CDR2 as YYREEE (reference sequence). The CDR3 sequence: CASQNRGNGANVLTF. The CDR3 bases are TGTGCCAGCCAGAACAGGGGGAATGGGGCCAACGTCCTGACTTTC.

This clone was observed a few times. The chain links TRBV4-1 to TRBJ1-6; D not resolved. The CDR3 extends over 14 amino acids. Germline V CDR1 and CDR2: MGHRA, YSYEKL. Deletions cut 6 bases from V and 7 bases from J, with 13 bases between. CDR3: CASRDALRNSPLHF. The CDR3 DNA reads TGCGCCAGCAGGGATGCCTTGAGGAATTCACCCCTCCACTTT.

This clone came up once. The V gene is TRBV30, the J gene TRBJ2-5, with D perhaps matching TRBD2 (6 bases). V lost 5 bases and J lost 5, with 15 bases in between. This CDR3 comprises 13 residues. CDR1 and CDR2 from the germline V gene are GTSNPN and SVGIG (reference sequence). CDR3 coding DNA: TGTGCCTGGCTCCCACGGGGGAAGGAGACCCAGTACTTC. It yields the protein CAWLPRGKETQYF.

This chain connects TRBV2 to TRBJ2-1; the match to TRBD2 covers 8 bases. Germline lookup yields CDR1 SNHLY and CDR2 FYNNEI. V trimming: 7 bases; J trimming: 2 bases; junction bases outside the gene matches: 7. This CDR3 region has 15 residues. The CDR3 bases are TGTGCCAGCACTCGATCGGGGGGGGCCTACAATGAGCAGTTCTTC. It yields the protein CASTRSGGAYNEQFF.

This chain joins TRBV28 and TRBJ1-6; the D gene is possibly TRBD1 (5 bases). Per germline, CDR1 MDHEN and CDR2 SYDVKM. The V end lost 7 bases, the J end lost 7 bases, and 14 bases lay between the germline ends. The CDR3 loop spans 14 amino acids. In nucleotides, the CDR3 is TGTGCCAGCATCCTCCCGGGGGGGAATTCACCCCTCCACTTT. Translated: CASILPGGNSPLHF.

The chain combines TRBV5-1 with TRBJ1-1; 9 bases fit TRBD1. The CDR3 spans 14 residues. CDR1 and CDR2 from the germline V gene are SGHRS and YFSETQ. With V trimmed by 5 bases and J by 3 bases, 5 bases remained unmatched. CDR3 sequence reads: CASRTGGWDTEAFF. CDR3 sequence (DNA): TGCGCCAGCAGAACAGGGGGCTGGGACACTGAAGCTTTCTTT.

In DNA, the CDR3 is TGTGCCAGCAGCTTAGACAGGGGGTACACAGATACGCAGTATTTT. It translates to CASSLDRGYTDTQYF. The V and J genes are TRBV7-8 and TRBJ2-3; TRBD1 matches at 8 bases. The trim removed 1 base at V and 2 bases at J, leaving 2 bases unmatched. Germline lookup yields CDR1 SGHVS and CDR2 FQNEAQ. The CDR3 totals 15 residues.

The J gene is TRBJ2-7, the V gene TRBV19; 7 bases line up with TRBD1. Losses at the gene ends were 4 bases for V and 3 bases for J; bases not matched to a gene: 6. Looked up from germline, CDR1 is LNHDA and CDR2 is SQIVND (reference sequence). The CDR3 is 14 amino acids. The CDR3 loop reads CASSSRDRFYEQYF. The CDR3, as DNA: TGTGCCAGTAGTAGCCGGGACAGATTCTACGAGCAGTACTTC.

The J gene is TRBJ2-2, the V gene TRBV5-1; tentatively, D is TRBD1 (6 bases). The germline CDR1 and CDR2 sequences are SGHRS and YFSETQ. The CDR3 totals 15 residues. Trimming shortened V by 4 bases and J by 4 bases, and 14 bases separated the two germline ends. Here the CDR3 reads CASSQQGAPTGELFF. The CDR3 DNA follows: TGCGCCAGCAGCCAACAGGGAGCGCCCACCGGGGAGCTGTTTTTT.

V gene TRBV19 combines with J gene TRBJ2-5, with D perhaps matching TRBD2 (5 bases). The germline V gene has CDR1 LNHDA and CDR2 SQIVND (reference sequence). Trimming cost V 9 bases and J 5 bases, with 10 bases left between them. The length of the CDR3 is 11 residues. The CDR3 reads CASRTGETQYF. CDR3 in DNA: TGTGCCAGCAGGACTGGGGAGACCCAGTACTTC.